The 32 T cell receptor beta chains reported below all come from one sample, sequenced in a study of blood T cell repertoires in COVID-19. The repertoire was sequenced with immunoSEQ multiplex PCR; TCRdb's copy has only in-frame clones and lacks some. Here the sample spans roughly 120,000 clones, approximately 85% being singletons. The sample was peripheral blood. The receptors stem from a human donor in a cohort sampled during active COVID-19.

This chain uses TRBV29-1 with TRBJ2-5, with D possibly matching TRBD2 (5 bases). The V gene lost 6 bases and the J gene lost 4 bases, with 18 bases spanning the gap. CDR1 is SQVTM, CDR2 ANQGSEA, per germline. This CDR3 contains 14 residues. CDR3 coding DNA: TGCAGCGTAAGGCGGGCTAGCCTTTCAGAGACCCAGTACTTC. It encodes CSVRRASLSETQYF.

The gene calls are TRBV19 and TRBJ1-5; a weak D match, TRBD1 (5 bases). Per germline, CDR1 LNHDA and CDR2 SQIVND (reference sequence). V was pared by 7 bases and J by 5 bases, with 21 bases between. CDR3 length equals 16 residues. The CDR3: CASKITVSGTYQPQHF. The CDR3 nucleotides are TGTGCCAGTAAAATAACCGTCTCGGGGACTTATCAGCCCCAGCATTTT.

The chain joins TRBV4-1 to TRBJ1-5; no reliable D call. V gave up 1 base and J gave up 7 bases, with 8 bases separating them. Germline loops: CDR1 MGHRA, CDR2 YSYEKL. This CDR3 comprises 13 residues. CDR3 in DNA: TGCGCCAGCAGCCAAGTAGTTCTACAGCCCCAGCATTTT. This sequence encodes CASSQVVLQPQHF.

CDR3 sequence: CASSIGGSGSGTGELFF. CDR3 nucleotide sequence: TGTGCCAGTAGTATTGGGGGTAGCGGGAGTGGAACCGGGGAGCTGTTTTTT. The chain joins TRBV19 to TRBJ2-2, with 9 positions matching TRBD2. Unmatched junction bases numbered 10, after V lost 3 bases and J lost 5 bases. The CDR3 has 17 residues. The V gene's germline CDR1 is LNHDA and CDR2 SQIVND (reference sequence). Drawing the rest from reference TRBV19 and TRBJ2-2, the complete variable domain is DGGITQSPKYLFRKEGQNVTLSCEQNLNHDAMYWYRQDPGQGLRLIYYSQIVNDFQKGDIAEGYSVSREKKESFPLTVTSAQKNPTAFYLCASSIGGSGSGTGELFFGEGSRLTVL.

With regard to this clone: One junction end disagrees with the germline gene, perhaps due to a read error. CDR3 region: CASSPGGTRTLYF. The DNA for the CDR3 is TGTGCCAGCAGTCCCGGGGGGACCCGGACGCTGTATTTT. This rearrangement joins TRBV6-2 or TRBV6-3 to TRBJ2-3; 7 positions agree with TRBD2. CDR3 length equals 13 residues. Germline V gives CDR1 MNHEY, CDR2 SVGEGT.

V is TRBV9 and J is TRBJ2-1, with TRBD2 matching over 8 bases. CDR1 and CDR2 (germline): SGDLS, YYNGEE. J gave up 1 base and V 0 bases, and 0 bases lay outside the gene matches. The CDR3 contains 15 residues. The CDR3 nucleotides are TGTGCCAGCAGCGTAGCGGGAGGGTCCTACAATGAGCAGTTCTTC. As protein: CASSVAGGSYNEQFF.

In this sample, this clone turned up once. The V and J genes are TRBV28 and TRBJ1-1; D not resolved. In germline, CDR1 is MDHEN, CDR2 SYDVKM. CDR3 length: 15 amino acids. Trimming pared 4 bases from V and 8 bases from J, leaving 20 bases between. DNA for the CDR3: TGTGCCAGCAGTTCCCCCCACGAATCAGGAACAGAAGCTTTCTTT. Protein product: CASSSPHESGTEAFF.

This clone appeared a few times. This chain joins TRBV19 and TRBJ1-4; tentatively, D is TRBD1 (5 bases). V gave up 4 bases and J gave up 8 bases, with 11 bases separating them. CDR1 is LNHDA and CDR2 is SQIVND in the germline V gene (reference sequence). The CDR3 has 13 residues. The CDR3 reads CASSTPNREKLFF. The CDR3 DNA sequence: TGTGCCAGTAGTACCCCCAACAGGGAAAAACTGTTTTTT. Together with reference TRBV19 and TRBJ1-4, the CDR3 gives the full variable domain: DGGITQSPKYLFRKEGQNVTLSCEQNLNHDAMYWYRQDPGQGLRLIYYSQIVNDFQKGDIAEGYSVSREKKESFPLTVTSAQKNPTAFYLCASSTPNREKLFFGSGTQLSVL.

As DNA, the CDR3 is TGTGCCAGTAGTACTAATTCGGGAGGCTCCTACAATGAGCAGTTCTTC. Its protein product is CASSTNSGGSYNEQFF. The chain joins TRBV19 to TRBJ2-1, with TRBD2 matching 7 bases. V shed 4 bases, J shed 0 bases, and the junction held 6 bases outside the gene matches. The V gene's germline CDR1 is LNHDA and CDR2 SQIVND (reference sequence). The CDR3 loop spans 16 amino acids.

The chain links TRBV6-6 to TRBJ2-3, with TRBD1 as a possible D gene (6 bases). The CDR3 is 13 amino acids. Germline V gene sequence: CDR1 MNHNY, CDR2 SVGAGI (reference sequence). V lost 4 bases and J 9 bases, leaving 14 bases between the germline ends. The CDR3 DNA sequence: TGTGCCAGCAGTTCGGACAGTGGTGAGACGCAGTATTTT. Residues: CASSSDSGETQYF.

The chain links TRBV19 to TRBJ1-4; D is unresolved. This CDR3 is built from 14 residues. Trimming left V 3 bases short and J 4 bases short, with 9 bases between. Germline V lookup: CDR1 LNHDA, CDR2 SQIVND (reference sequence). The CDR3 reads CASSILNSNEKLFF. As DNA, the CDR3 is TGTGCCAGTAGTATTTTGAACAGTAATGAAAAACTGTTTTTT. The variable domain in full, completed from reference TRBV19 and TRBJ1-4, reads DGGITQSPKYLFRKEGQNVTLSCEQNLNHDAMYWYRQDPGQGLRLIYYSQIVNDFQKGDIAEGYSVSREKKESFPLTVTSAQKNPTAFYLCASSILNSNEKLFFGSGTQLSVL.

The CDR3: CASSPTQGDYGYTF. The CDR3 DNA is TGTGCCAGCTCACCGACTCAGGGGGACTATGGCTACACCTTC. The chain employs TRBV18 and TRBJ1-2; 7 bases line up with TRBD1. Germline CDR1 reads KGHSH; CDR2 reads LQKENI. The CDR3 consists of 14 residues. With 3 bases clipped from V and 3 bases from J, the junction kept 4 bases outside the gene matches.

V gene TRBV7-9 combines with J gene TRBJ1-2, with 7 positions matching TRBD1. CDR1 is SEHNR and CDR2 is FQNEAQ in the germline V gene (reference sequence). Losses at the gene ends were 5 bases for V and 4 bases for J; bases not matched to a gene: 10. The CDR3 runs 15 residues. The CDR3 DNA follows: TGTGCCAGCAGCAACAACAGGGGAGCGGGCTATGGCTACACCTTC. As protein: CASSNNRGAGYGYTF.

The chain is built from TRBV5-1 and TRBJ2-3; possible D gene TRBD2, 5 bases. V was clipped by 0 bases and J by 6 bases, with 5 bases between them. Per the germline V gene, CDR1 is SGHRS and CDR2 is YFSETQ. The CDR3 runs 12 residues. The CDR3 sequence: CASSLGGDTQYF. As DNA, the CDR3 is TGCGCCAGCAGCTTGGGCGGGGATACGCAGTATTTT.

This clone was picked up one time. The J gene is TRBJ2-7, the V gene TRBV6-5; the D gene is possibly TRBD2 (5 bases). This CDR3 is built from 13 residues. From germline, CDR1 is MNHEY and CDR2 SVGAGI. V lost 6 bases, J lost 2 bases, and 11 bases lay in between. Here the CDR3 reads CASSLDGAYEQYF. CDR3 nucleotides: TGTGCCAGCAGCCTCGACGGGGCCTACGAGCAGTACTTC.

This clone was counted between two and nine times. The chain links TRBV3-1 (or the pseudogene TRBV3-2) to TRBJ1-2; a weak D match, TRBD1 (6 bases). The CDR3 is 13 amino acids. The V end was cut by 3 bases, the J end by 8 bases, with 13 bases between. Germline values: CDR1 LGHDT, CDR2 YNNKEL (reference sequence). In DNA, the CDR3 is TGTGCCAGCAGCCAGGGACCCAGGGGCGGCTACACCTTC. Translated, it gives CASSQGPRGGYTF.

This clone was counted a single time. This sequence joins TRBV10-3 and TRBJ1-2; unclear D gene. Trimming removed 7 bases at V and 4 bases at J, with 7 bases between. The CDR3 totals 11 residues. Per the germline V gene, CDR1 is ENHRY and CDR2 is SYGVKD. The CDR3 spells CAITGVYGYTF. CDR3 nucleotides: TGTGCCATCACCGGGGTCTATGGCTACACCTTC.

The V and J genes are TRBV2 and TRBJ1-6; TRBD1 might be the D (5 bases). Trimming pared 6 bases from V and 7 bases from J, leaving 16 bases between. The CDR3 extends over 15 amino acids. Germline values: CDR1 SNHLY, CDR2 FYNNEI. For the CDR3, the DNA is TGTGCCAGCAGCCAGACGGAGGGACGCAATTCACCCCTCCACTTT. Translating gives CASSQTEGRNSPLHF.

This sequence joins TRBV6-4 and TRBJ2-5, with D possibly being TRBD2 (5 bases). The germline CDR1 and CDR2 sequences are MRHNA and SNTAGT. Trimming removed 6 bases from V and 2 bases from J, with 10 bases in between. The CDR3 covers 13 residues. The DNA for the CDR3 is TGTGCCAGCAGCCGTTGGGAGCAAGAGACCCAGTACTTC. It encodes CASSRWEQETQYF.

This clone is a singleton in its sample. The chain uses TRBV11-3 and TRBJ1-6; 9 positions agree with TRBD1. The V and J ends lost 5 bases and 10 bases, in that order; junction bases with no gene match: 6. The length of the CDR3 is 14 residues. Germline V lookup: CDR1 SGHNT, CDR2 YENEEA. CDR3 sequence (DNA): TGTGCCAGCAGCCAATGGGACAGGGACTCACCCCTCCACTTT. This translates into CASSQWDRDSPLHF.

The CDR3 loop is CASSPRLGQDTQYF. Written as DNA, the CDR3 is TGTGCCAGCAGCCCAAGACTAGGACAAGATACGCAGTATTTT. The V gene is TRBV7-3, the J gene TRBJ2-3; possible D gene TRBD2, 6 bases. The V end lost 5 bases, the J end lost 5 bases, and 14 bases lay between the germline ends. CDR1 and CDR2 (germline): SGHTA, FQGTGA. The CDR3 sequence is 14 residues long.

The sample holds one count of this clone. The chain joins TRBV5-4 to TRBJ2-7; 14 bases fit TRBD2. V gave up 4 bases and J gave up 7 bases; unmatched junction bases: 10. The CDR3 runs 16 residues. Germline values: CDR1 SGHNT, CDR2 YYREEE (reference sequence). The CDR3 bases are TGTGCCAGCAGCGTTCCATCGGGACTAGCGGGAGTAGAGCAGTACTTC. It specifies CASSVPSGLAGVEQYF.

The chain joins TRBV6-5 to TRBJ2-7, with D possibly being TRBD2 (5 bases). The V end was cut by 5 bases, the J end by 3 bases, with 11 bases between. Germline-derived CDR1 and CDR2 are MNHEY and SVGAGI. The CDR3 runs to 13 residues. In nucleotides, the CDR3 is TGTGCCAGCAGTAACGGGATTTACTACGAGCAGTACTTC. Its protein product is CASSNGIYYEQYF.

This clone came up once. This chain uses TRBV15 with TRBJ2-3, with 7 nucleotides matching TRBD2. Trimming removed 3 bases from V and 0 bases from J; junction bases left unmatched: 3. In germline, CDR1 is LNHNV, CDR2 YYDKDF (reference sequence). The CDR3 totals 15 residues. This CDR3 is CATSSISGSTDTQYF. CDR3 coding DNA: TGTGCCACCAGCAGCATTAGCGGGAGCACAGATACGCAGTATTTT.

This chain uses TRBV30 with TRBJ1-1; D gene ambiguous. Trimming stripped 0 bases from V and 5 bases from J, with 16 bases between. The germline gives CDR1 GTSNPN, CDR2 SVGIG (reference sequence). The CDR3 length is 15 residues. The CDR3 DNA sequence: TGTGCCTGGAGTGTAAATCTACTAAGAGATACTGAAGCTTTCTTT. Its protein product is CAWSVNLLRDTEAFF.

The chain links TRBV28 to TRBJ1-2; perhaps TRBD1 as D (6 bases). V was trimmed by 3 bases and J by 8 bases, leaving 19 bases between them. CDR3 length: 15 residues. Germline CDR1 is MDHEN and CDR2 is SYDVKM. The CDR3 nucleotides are TGTGCCAGCAGTTTTCCCCTCGGCGGGGGCTGGGGCTACACCTTC. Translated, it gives CASSFPLGGGWGYTF.

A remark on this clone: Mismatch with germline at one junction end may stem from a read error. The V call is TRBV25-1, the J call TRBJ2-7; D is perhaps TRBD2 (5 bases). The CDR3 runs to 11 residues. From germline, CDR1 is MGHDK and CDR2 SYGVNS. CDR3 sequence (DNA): TGTGCCAGCAGTGAATGGGAGTTGTTCTTCTTC. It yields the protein CASSEWELFFF.

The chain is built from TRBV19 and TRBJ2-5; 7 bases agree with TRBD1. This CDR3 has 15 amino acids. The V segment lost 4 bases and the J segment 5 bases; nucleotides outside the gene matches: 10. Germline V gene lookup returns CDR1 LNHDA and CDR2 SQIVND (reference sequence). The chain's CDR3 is CASSTPGTVVETQYF. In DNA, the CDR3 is TGTGCCAGTAGTACCCCGGGGACAGTCGTGGAGACCCAGTACTTC.

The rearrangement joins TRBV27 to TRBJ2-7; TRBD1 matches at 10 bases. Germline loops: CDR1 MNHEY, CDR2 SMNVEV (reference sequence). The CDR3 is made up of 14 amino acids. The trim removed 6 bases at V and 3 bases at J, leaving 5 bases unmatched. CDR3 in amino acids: CASRMDRGIYEQYF. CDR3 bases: TGTGCCAGCAGAATGGACAGGGGGATCTACGAGCAGTACTTC.

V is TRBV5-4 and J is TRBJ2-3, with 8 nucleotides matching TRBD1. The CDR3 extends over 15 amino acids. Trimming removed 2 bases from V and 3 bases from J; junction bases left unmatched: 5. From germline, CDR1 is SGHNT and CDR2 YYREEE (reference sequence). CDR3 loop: CASSFFQGATDTQYF. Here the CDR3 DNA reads TGTGCCAGCAGCTTTTTTCAGGGGGCGACAGATACGCAGTATTTT.

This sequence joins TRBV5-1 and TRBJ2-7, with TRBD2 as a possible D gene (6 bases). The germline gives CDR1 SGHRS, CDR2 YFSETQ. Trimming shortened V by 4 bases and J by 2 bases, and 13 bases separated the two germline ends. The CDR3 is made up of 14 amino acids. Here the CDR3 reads CASSGGLPPYEQYF. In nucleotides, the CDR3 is TGCGCCAGCAGCGGGGGGTTGCCTCCCTACGAGCAGTACTTC.

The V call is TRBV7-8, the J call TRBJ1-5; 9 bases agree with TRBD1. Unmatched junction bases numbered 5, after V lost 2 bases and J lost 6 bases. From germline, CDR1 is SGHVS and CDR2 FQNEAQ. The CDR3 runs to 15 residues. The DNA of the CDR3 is TGTGCCAGCAGCTTAAACACAGGGGGCGGTCAGCCCCAGCATTTT. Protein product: CASSLNTGGGQPQHF.